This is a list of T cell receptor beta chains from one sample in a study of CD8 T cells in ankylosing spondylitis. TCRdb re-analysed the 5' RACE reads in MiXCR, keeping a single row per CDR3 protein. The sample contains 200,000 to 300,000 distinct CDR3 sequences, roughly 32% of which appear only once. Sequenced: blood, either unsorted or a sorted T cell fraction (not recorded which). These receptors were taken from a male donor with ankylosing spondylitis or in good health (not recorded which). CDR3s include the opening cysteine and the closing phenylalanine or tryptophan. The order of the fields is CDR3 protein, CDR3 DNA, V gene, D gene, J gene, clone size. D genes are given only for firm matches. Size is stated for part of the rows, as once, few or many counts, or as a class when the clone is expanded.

CDR3 protein: CASSPLYRDKSNEQYF
CDR3 DNA: TGTGCCAGCAGCCCACTATACCGGGACAAATCAAACGAGCAGTACTTC
V gene: TRBV11-2
D gene: -
J gene: TRBJ2-7
clone size: -

CDR3 protein: CCARGAGQGSSYEQYF
CDR3 DNA: TGCTGTGCTAGAGGAGCGGGACAGGGGTCTTCCTACGAGCAGTACTTC
V gene: TRBV20-1
D gene: TRBD1
J gene: TRBJ2-7
clone size: -

CDR3 protein: CASSDWPNYGYTF
CDR3 DNA: TGTGCCAGCAGTGACTGGCCCAACTATGGCTACACCTTC
V gene: TRBV5-6
D gene: -
J gene: TRBJ1-2
clone size: few

CDR3 protein: CASSRLGTPDQYF
CDR3 DNA: TGTGCCAGCAGTAGACTTGGGACCCCGGACCAGTACTTC
V gene: TRBV12-3/TRBV12-4
D gene: -
J gene: TRBJ2-5
clone size: -

CDR3 protein: CASSFTDNEQFF
CDR3 DNA: TGTGCCAGCAGTTTTACAGACAATGAGCAGTTCTTC
V gene: TRBV12-3/TRBV12-4
D gene: -
J gene: TRBJ2-1
clone size: few

CDR3 protein: CSVLNRESYEQYF
CDR3 DNA: TGCAGCGTTCTTAACAGGGAATCCTACGAGCAGTACTTC
V gene: TRBV29-1
D gene: -
J gene: TRBJ2-7
clone size: few

CDR3 protein: CASSQVGTGIWPQHF
CDR3 DNA: TGTGCCAGCAGCCAAGTCGGTACAGGCATTTGGCCCCAGCATTTT
V gene: TRBV4-2
D gene: -
J gene: TRBJ1-5
clone size: -

CDR3 protein: CASRESSPAEQYF
CDR3 DNA: TGTGCCAGCAGGGAGTCCTCGCCGGCCGAGCAGTACTTC
V gene: TRBV7-9
D gene: -
J gene: TRBJ2-7
clone size: -

CDR3 protein: CASSTGLAASYEQYF
CDR3 DNA: TGTGCCAGCAGTACCGGACTAGCGGCTTCCTACGAGCAGTACTTC
V gene: TRBV27
D gene: TRBD2
J gene: TRBJ2-7
clone size: few

CDR3 protein: CSASGILVNSYEQYF
CDR3 DNA: TGCAGTGCTAGCGGGATCTTGGTCAACTCCTACGAGCAGTACTTC
V gene: TRBV20-1
D gene: -
J gene: TRBJ2-7
clone size: -

CDR3 protein: CASRYHGFWGRGNTEAFF
CDR3 DNA: TGTGCCAGCAGATACCACGGATTTTGGGGCAGGGGTAACACTGAAGCTTTCTTT
V gene: TRBV5-6
D gene: -
J gene: TRBJ1-1
clone size: -

CDR3 protein: CASSLFGGKNYEQYF
CDR3 DNA: TGTGCCAGCAGCTTATTCGGGGGGAAGAATTACGAGCAGTACTTC
V gene: TRBV7-6
D gene: TRBD2
J gene: TRBJ2-7
clone size: -

CDR3 protein: CSAHGQGIYNEQFF
CDR3 DNA: TGCAGTGCCCACGGACAGGGGATTTACAATGAGCAGTTCTTC
V gene: TRBV20-1
D gene: TRBD1
J gene: TRBJ2-1
clone size: -

CDR3 protein: CSATIGRVSKTQYF
CDR3 DNA: TGCAGTGCCACCATCGGTAGGGTATCGAAGACGCAGTATTTT
V gene: TRBV20-1
D gene: -
J gene: TRBJ2-3
clone size: -

CDR3 protein: CASSQDRGDPDNEQFF
CDR3 DNA: TGTGCCAGCAGCCAAGATCGAGGGGACCCGGACAATGAGCAGTTCTTC
V gene: TRBV4-2
D gene: -
J gene: TRBJ2-1
clone size: -

CDR3 protein: CSATDRGVTEAFF
CDR3 DNA: TGCAGTGCGACGGACAGGGGGGTAACTGAAGCTTTCTTT
V gene: TRBV20-1
D gene: TRBD1
J gene: TRBJ1-1
clone size: -

CDR3 protein: CACSQQGDRGDEQYF
CDR3 DNA: TGTGCCTGCAGCCAACAGGGGGACAGGGGGGACGAGCAGTACTTC
V gene: TRBV3-1
D gene: TRBD1
J gene: TRBJ2-7
clone size: -

CDR3 protein: CASSVSMGRLSSYEQYF
CDR3 DNA: TGTGCCAGCAGTGTTAGCATGGGACGTCTTAGCTCCTACGAGCAGTACTTC
V gene: TRBV6-1
D gene: -
J gene: TRBJ2-7
clone size: -

CDR3 protein: CSARALAGARTQETQYF
CDR3 DNA: TGCAGTGCTAGAGCGTTAGCGGGGGCGCGCACCCAAGAGACCCAGTACTTC
V gene: TRBV20-1
D gene: TRBD2
J gene: TRBJ2-5
clone size: -

CDR3 protein: CASSRMTEFTDTQYF
CDR3 DNA: TGTGCCAGCAGCCGGATGACGGAATTCACAGATACGCAGTATTTT
V gene: TRBV7-6
D gene: -
J gene: TRBJ2-3
clone size: -

CDR3 protein: CSASGPSAADEQFF
CDR3 DNA: TGCAGTGCTAGTGGGCCTAGCGCGGCGGATGAGCAGTTCTTC
V gene: TRBV20-1
D gene: -
J gene: TRBJ2-1
clone size: -

CDR3 protein: CAISDGDRGPEQYF
CDR3 DNA: TGTGCCATCAGTGATGGGGACAGGGGGCCCGAGCAGTACTTC
V gene: TRBV10-3
D gene: TRBD1
J gene: TRBJ2-7
clone size: -

CDR3 protein: CATSRDLAADTQYF
CDR3 DNA: TGTGCCACCAGCAGAGACCTAGCCGCAGATACGCAGTATTTT
V gene: TRBV15
D gene: -
J gene: TRBJ2-3
clone size: few

CDR3 protein: CSASAGGLSSSYNEQFF
CDR3 DNA: TGCAGTGCCTCCGCGGGGGGGCTTTCCAGCTCCTACAATGAGCAGTTCTTC
V gene: TRBV20-1
D gene: TRBD2
J gene: TRBJ2-1
clone size: -

CDR3 protein: CASISARRRGEQFF
CDR3 DNA: TGTGCCAGCATTTCGGCTAGGCGAAGAGGTGAGCAGTTCTTC
V gene: TRBV12-3/TRBV12-4
D gene: -
J gene: TRBJ2-1
clone size: -